The 15 T cell receptor beta chains in this list originate from one sample, sequenced in a study of blood T cell repertoires in COVID-19. Sequenced by immunoSEQ multiplex PCR; TCRdb stores in-frame clones only, minus some. The sample yields 150,000 or so clones, around 86% seen once. Sequencing was carried out using peripheral blood. These receptors originate from a man in his 60s with COVID-19, enrolled during active disease.

The chain carries TRBV28 and TRBJ1-2; D not resolved. The CDR3 contains 13 residues. Germline V CDR1 and CDR2: MDHEN, SYDVKM. Deletions cut 4 bases from V and 0 bases from J, with 6 bases between. Here the CDR3 DNA reads TGTGCCAGCAGTTGGAGGACTAACTATGGCTACACCTTC. Amino acids: CASSWRTNYGYTF.

The rearrangement joins TRBV7-6 to TRBJ2-7; TRBD1 matches at 9 bases. CDR1 and CDR2 (germline): SGHVS, FNYEAQ. This CDR3 has 15 residues. The V segment lost 1 base and the J segment 3 bases; nucleotides outside the gene matches: 4. CDR3 loop: CASSLGQGEVYEQYF. CDR3 nucleotides: TGTGCCAGCAGCTTAGGACAGGGGGAGGTCTACGAGCAGTACTTC.

The V gene is TRBV28, the J gene TRBJ1-3; 7 bases line up with TRBD1. The V and J ends lost 4 bases and 4 bases, in that order; junction bases with no gene match: 7. CDR1 is MDHEN, CDR2 SYDVKM, per germline. CDR3 length equals 15 residues. The CDR3 region has the DNA TGTGCCAGCAGTTCGTATCAGGGGGTCGGAAACACCATATATTTT. It is translated as CASSSYQGVGNTIYF.

This sequence joins TRBV12-3 or TRBV12-4 and TRBJ2-6, with unresolved D. The CDR3 runs 13 residues. Between the trimmed V and J ends, which lost 3 bases and 4 bases, there was a span of 4 bases. In DNA form, the CDR3 reads TGTGCCAGCAGTTTTCGGGGGGCCAACGTCCTGACTTTC. Its protein product is CASSFRGANVLTF.

The chain employs TRBV10-3 and TRBJ2-5; possible D gene TRBD2, 6 bases. This CDR3 comprises 14 residues. Germline values: CDR1 ENHRY, CDR2 SYGVKD. Between the trimmed V and J ends, which lost 4 bases and 3 bases, there was a span of 12 bases. CDR3 residues: CAISGEAGKETQYF. As DNA, the CDR3 is TGTGCCATCAGTGGGGAGGCTGGAAAAGAGACCCAGTACTTC.

This clone was observed a single time. V is TRBV11-3 and J is TRBJ2-5, with D possibly matching TRBD1 (6 bases). Germline V CDR1 and CDR2: SGHNT, YENEEA. The CDR3 has 13 residues. V dropped 5 bases and J dropped 5 bases, with 12 bases sitting between them. CDR3 amino acids: CASSIGQRETQYF. The CDR3 DNA reads as TGTGCCAGCAGCATAGGACAGAGGGAGACCCAGTACTTC. Complete variable domain (other parts from reference TRBV11-3 and TRBJ2-5): EAGVVQSPRYKIIEKKQPVAFWCNPISGHNTLYWYLQNLGQGPELLIRYENEEAVDDSQLPKDRFSAERLKGVDSTLKIQPAELGDSAVYLCASSIGQRETQYFGPGTRLLVL.

This chain links TRBV21-1 with TRBJ2-7; the table gives TRBD2 as D, unverified against the DNA. TRBV21-1 is a pseudogene. The CDR3 has 14 amino acids. The DNA for the CDR3 is TGTGCCAGCAGCAATGGGGGGGTCCTCTACGAGCAGTACTTC. Translating it yields CASSNGGVLYEQYF.

V usage is TRBV11-2 and J usage is TRBJ2-5; possible D gene TRBD1, 6 bases. V lost 5 bases, J lost 1 base, and 14 bases lay in between. The CDR3 loop spans 15 amino acids. Per the germline V gene, CDR1 is SGHAT and CDR2 is FQNNGV. The CDR3 loop reads CASSLERGIQETQYF. CDR3 DNA sequence: TGTGCCAGCAGCCTTGAGAGGGGGATCCAAGAGACCCAGTACTTC.

This clone came up a few times. V usage is TRBV4-3 and J usage is TRBJ2-7, with TRBD1 identical over 8 bases. The CDR3 consists of 14 residues. The germline V gene has CDR1 LGHNA and CDR2 YSLEER. With V trimmed by 4 bases and J by 2 bases, 4 bases remained unmatched. The CDR3 region has the DNA TGCGCCAGCAGCCGGGAGACAGGGGCCTACGAGCAGTACTTC. Protein product: CASSRETGAYEQYF.

V and J are TRBV19 and TRBJ1-2, with D possibly matching TRBD1 (5 bases). This CDR3 contains 14 residues. The germline V gene encodes CDR1 LNHDA and CDR2 SQIVND (reference sequence). Trimming removed 0 bases at V and 7 bases at J, with 12 bases between. In DNA form, the CDR3 reads TGTGCCAGTAGTATAGATCACTCGACAGCTGGCTACACCTTC. It codes for CASSIDHSTAGYTF.

A few counts support this clone. The junction shows a germline mismatch at one end, possibly a read error. The V call is TRBV5-6, the J call TRBJ2-7; possibly TRBD1 or TRBD2 for D (5 bases each). CDR3 length: 17 amino acids. Germline V gene lookup returns CDR1 SGHDT and CDR2 YYEEEE. The CDR3 region is CASRLGVGIRAAYEQYF. CDR3 bases: TGTGCCAGCAGGTTGGGGGTAGGGATCAGGGCTGCCTACGAGCAGTACTTC.

V usage is TRBV7-8 and J usage is TRBJ1-1; D not resolved. The germline gives CDR1 SGHVS, CDR2 FQNEAQ. V lost 4 bases, J lost 2 bases, and 8 bases lay in between. This CDR3 region has 13 residues. The CDR3 coding sequence is TGTGCCAGCAGCTCTGGGCTCAACACTGAAGCTTTCTTT. Translation gives CASSSGLNTEAFF.

The chain carries TRBV12-5 and TRBJ1-1; maybe TRBD1 (5 bases). This CDR3 spans 15 amino acids. The ends were cut back, 5 bases at V and 4 bases at J, with 17 bases in the middle. Germline V gene sequence: CDR1 LGHNT, CDR2 FRNRAP. CDR3 amino acids: CASGLHLGGLTEAFF. For the CDR3, the DNA is TGTGCTAGTGGTCTCCATCTGGGGGGTCTCACTGAAGCTTTCTTT. Based on the CDR3 plus reference TRBV12-5 and TRBJ1-1, the full variable domain is DARVTQTPRHKVTEMGQEVTMRCQPILGHNTVFWYRQTMMQGLELLAYFRNRAPLDDSGMPKDRFSAEMPDATLATLKIQPSEPRDSAVYFCASGLHLGGLTEAFFGQGTRLTVV.

The chain carries TRBV7-9 and TRBJ1-4; 10 nucleotides line up with TRBD1. With V trimmed by 1 base and J by 7 bases, 3 bases remained unmatched. From germline, CDR1 is SEHNR and CDR2 FQNEAQ (reference sequence). The CDR3 has 15 amino acids. CDR3 nucleotide sequence: TGTGCCAGCAGCTTAGGGACAGGGGGTAGTGAAAAACTGTTTTTT. Its protein product is CASSLGTGGSEKLFF.

This clone was recorded only once. The CDR3 protein is CASSQDILSPNYGYTF. The CDR3, as DNA: TGCGCCAGCAGCCAAGATATTCTAAGCCCTAACTATGGCTACACCTTC. The chain is built from TRBV4-3 and TRBJ1-2; D unclear. Trimming removed 0 bases from V and 0 bases from J, with 11 bases in between. Germline V gene lookup returns CDR1 LGHNA and CDR2 YSLEER. This CDR3 is 16 amino acids long.